The entry below gives a single TCR beta chain sequence along with its context. Its cognate antigen is unknown. These data come from a study of cytomegalovirus exposure and HLA in healthy donors. In the study overall: Genotyping of some 400 donors showed that 80% to 85% belonged to the Caucasian-associated ancestry cluster.

Amplification used 60 Vbeta primers and 13 Jbeta primers. Using immunoSEQ multiplex PCR, the repertoire was profiled, and TCRdb retains in-frame clones only, with some absent. The data show 100,000 to 150,000 clones, roughly 9.6% seen once. General observations from the study: Several of the most significant clusters appeared, in a later analysis, to be linked to common viral pathogens.

This CDR3 comprises 14 residues. Between the trimmed V and J ends, which lost 3 bases and 0 bases, there was a span of 6 bases. The germline V gene encodes CDR1 WSHSY and CDR2 SAAADI. The material sequenced was PBMCs. The chain employs TRBV10-2 and TRBJ1-5, with TRBD1 as a possible D gene (5 bases). The receptor was isolated from a woman aged 40 to 55 in good health and CMV-seropositive. CDR3 residues: CASSDRDSNQPQHF. CDR3 bases: TGCGCCAGCAGTGACAGGGATAGCAATCAGCCCCAGCATTTT.